These 9 T cell receptor beta chains originate from one sample sequenced in a study of OX40 agonist ivuxolimab in advanced cancers. Assay: immunoSEQ multiplex PCR; the TCRdb copy retains only in-frame clones and omits some. The sample shows about 70,000 clones, roughly four fifths of them seen only once. The sample here was CD4+ or CD8+ T cells sorted from blood, taken in a trial of the OX40 agonist ivuxolimab. These receptors all stem from an adult with an advanced solid tumor such as melanoma, head and neck, liver or kidney cancer.

The chain recombines TRBV30 with TRBJ1-6; no clear D. This CDR3 spans 13 amino acids. Trimming stripped 3 bases from V and 4 bases from J, with 7 bases between. From germline, CDR1 is GTSNPN and CDR2 SVGIG (reference sequence). The CDR3 DNA follows: TGTGCCTGGAGAGGGCCTTATAATTCACCCCTCCACTTT. This encodes CAWRGPYNSPLHF.

The V call is TRBV2, the J call TRBJ2-1, with D perhaps matching TRBD1 or TRBD2 (5 bases each). The germline gives CDR1 SNHLY, CDR2 FYNNEI. Trimming removed 6 bases from V and 0 bases from J, with 18 bases in between. The length of the CDR3 is 17 residues. CDR3 DNA sequence: TGTGCCAGCAGGAAGGCCGGGACGGGGAGCTCCTACAATGAGCAGTTCTTC. Amino acid sequence: CASRKAGTGSSYNEQFF.

This clone turned up a few times. The gene calls are TRBV21-1 and TRBJ2-2; the D call of TRBD1 is as the table states it, not checked on the DNA. TRBV21-1 is a known pseudogene. The CDR3 is made up of 17 amino acids. The CDR3 here is CASSKTGQGTNTGELFF. CDR3 coding DNA: TGTGCCAGCAGCAAAACGGGACAGGGGACGAACACCGGGGAGCTGTTTTTT.

The genes are TRBV19 and TRBJ2-4; D gene ambiguous. Germline V lookup: CDR1 LNHDA, CDR2 SQIVND (reference sequence). The CDR3 is 14 amino acids. V lost 7 bases and J 0 bases, leaving 10 bases between the germline ends. CDR3 residues: CASMQTLAKNIQYF. CDR3 sequence (DNA): TGTGCCAGTATGCAGACTTTAGCCAAAAACATTCAGTACTTC.

The chain links TRBV4-2 to TRBJ1-2; D not certain. The V end was cut by 5 bases, the J end by 2 bases, with 9 bases between. Germline lookup yields CDR1 LGHNA and CDR2 YNFKEQ. CDR3 length equals 13 residues. The DNA for the CDR3 is TGTGCCAGCAGCTTCGGACGAAACTATGGCTACACCTTC. This sequence encodes CASSFGRNYGYTF.

This chain uses TRBV6-5 with TRBJ2-6; no firm D call. Trimming stripped 7 bases from V and 1 base from J, with 8 bases between. The CDR3 has 14 amino acids. The germline gives CDR1 MNHEY, CDR2 SVGAGI. The CDR3 spells CASKSASGANVLTF. CDR3 nucleotides: TGTGCCAGCAAATCTGCGTCTGGGGCCAACGTCCTGACTTTC.

The rearrangement links TRBV14 to TRBJ1-6; no clear D. CDR3 size: 13 residues. Trimming cost V 4 bases and J 10 bases, with 11 bases left between them. Germline V gene data show CDR1 as SGHDN and CDR2 as FVKESK. The CDR3 DNA reads as TGTGCCAGCAGCCTCCTCGAGGGATCACCCCTCCACTTT. Translating gives CASSLLEGSPLHF.

The chain is built from TRBV7-2 and TRBJ2-2; 11 bases map to TRBD2. The V gene end was trimmed by 1 base and the J gene end by 2 bases; junction bases not matched to a gene: 9. This CDR3 region has 19 residues. Germline CDR1 and CDR2: SGHTA and FQGNSA. As DNA, the CDR3 is TGTGCCAGCAGCTTAGGGTTCCTAGCGGGGGGACTCAACACCGGGGAGCTGTTTTTT. This translates into CASSLGFLAGGLNTGELFF.

J is TRBJ2-7 and V is TRBV5-4; D uncertain. V gave up 2 bases and J gave up 1 base, with 7 bases separating them. Germline V gives CDR1 SGHNT, CDR2 YYREEE (reference sequence). The CDR3 sequence is 13 residues long. Here the CDR3 DNA reads TGTGCCAGCAGCTTTACGGAGTCCTACGAGCAGTACTTC. Amino acids: CASSFTESYEQYF.